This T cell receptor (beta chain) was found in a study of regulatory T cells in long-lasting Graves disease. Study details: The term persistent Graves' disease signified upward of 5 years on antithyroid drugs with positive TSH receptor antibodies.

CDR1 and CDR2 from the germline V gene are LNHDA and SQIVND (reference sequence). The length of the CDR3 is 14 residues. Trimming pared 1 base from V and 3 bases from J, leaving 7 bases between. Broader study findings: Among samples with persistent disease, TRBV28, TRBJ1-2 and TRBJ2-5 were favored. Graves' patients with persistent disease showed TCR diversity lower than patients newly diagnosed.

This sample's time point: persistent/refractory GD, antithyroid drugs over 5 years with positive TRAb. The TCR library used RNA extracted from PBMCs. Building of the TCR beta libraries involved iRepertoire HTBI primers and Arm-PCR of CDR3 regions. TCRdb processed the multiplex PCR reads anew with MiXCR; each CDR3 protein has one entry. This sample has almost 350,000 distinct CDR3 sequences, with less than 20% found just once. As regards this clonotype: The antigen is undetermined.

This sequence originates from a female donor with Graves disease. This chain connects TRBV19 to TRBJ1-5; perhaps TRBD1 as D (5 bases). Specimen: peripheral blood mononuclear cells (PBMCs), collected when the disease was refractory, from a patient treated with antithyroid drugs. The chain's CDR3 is CASSIGTFNQPQHF. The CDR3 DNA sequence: TGTGCCAGTAGTATAGGGACATTCAATCAGCCCCAGCATTTT.